These 27 T cell receptor beta chains came from one sample sequenced in a study of radiation and T cells in renal cell carcinoma. Repertoires were generated with immunoSEQ multiplex PCR, while TCRdb's copy carries only in-frame clones and drops some. The profile shows approximately 120,000 clones, around 85% of them singletons. Described time point: blood 2 weeks post-SBRT. Treatment reported: 15 Gy SBRT to primary tumor, nephrectomy 4 weeks later. The sequencing here drew on blood, taken from a patient whose treatment included radiotherapy and nephrectomy. The receptors stem from a man in his forties or fifties with renal cell carcinoma.

This clone was seen only a few times. V usage is TRBV2 and J usage is TRBJ1-5, with D perhaps TRBD1 (6 bases). Deletions cut 6 bases from V and 0 bases from J, with 12 bases between. Germline CDR1 is SNHLY and CDR2 is FYNNEI. The CDR3 extends over 15 amino acids. The CDR3, as DNA: TGTGCCAGCAGATACAGGGTTTATAGCAATCAGCCCCAGCATTTT. Amino acid sequence: CASRYRVYSNQPQHF.

The gene calls are TRBV2 and TRBJ2-2; D is ambiguous. The CDR3 runs to 15 residues. The V and J ends lost 0 bases and 6 bases respectively, with 11 bases between them. Germline assignment: CDR1 SNHLY and CDR2 FYNNEI. The CDR3 nucleotides are TGTGCCAGCAGTGAAGCTAGCACGTATGCCGGGGAGCTGTTTTTT. Protein: CASSEASTYAGELFF.

The chain carries TRBV5-4 and TRBJ1-2; the match to TRBD1 covers 8 bases. Trimming at V came to 4 bases and at J to 7 bases, leaving 3 bases not matched to a gene. From germline, CDR1 is SGHNT and CDR2 YYREEE (reference sequence). The CDR3 spans 12 residues. CDR3 DNA: TGTGCCAGCAGCCCGACAGGGGTTGGCTACACCTTC. This codes for CASSPTGVGYTF.

The rearrangement joins TRBV7-9 to TRBJ2-5, with 13 positions matching TRBD2. This CDR3 has 16 residues. J was trimmed by 3 bases and V by 1 base; bases with no gene match: 2. Looked up from germline, CDR1 is SEHNR and CDR2 is FQNEAQ (reference sequence). The CDR3 here is CASSLGTSGSEETQYF. In nucleotides, the CDR3 is TGTGCCAGCAGCTTAGGGACTAGCGGGAGTGAAGAGACCCAGTACTTC.

The J gene is TRBJ2-1, the V gene TRBV10-3; the D gene could be TRBD1 or TRBD2 (6 bases each). V was cut by 0 bases and J by 0 bases, with 15 bases left in between. The CDR3 has 18 residues. Germline V gene data show CDR1 as ENHRY and CDR2 as SYGVKD. CDR3 sequence (DNA): TGTGCCATCAGTGAGTCGGTAGGCGGAGGGGGCTCCTACAATGAGCAGTTCTTC. This codes for CAISESVGGGGSYNEQFF.

The rearrangement uses TRBV6-5 and TRBJ1-2; no reliable D call. Germline V gives CDR1 MNHEY, CDR2 SVGAGI. V was shortened by 2 bases and J by 5 bases, with 12 bases between the two germline ends. This CDR3 is 14 amino acids long. CDR3 DNA sequence: TGTGCCAGCAGTTACACGCAATCCGGTTATGGCTACACCTTC. It specifies CASSYTQSGYGYTF.

CDR3 loop: CASISATGRANYGYTF. In DNA, the CDR3 is TGTGCCAGCATTAGTGCGACAGGGAGGGCTAACTATGGCTACACCTTC. The chain links TRBV2 to TRBJ1-2, with TRBD1 identical over 7 bases. This CDR3 spans 16 amino acids. Germline-derived CDR1 and CDR2 are SNHLY and FYNNEI. The V gene end was trimmed by 7 bases and the J gene end by 0 bases; junction bases not matched to a gene: 11. Supplemented by reference TRBV2 and TRBJ1-2, the full variable domain reads EPEVTQTPSHQVTQMGQEVILRCVPISNHLYFYWYRQILGQKVEFLVSFYNNEISEKSEIFDDQFSVERPDGSNFTLKIRSTKLEDSAMYFCASISATGRANYGYTFGSGTRLTVV.

The chain carries TRBV27 and TRBJ1-5; the match to TRBD1 covers 12 bases. V was pared by 6 bases and J by 5 bases, with 5 bases of the junction left unmatched. Germline lookup yields CDR1 MNHEY and CDR2 SMNVEV (reference sequence). This CDR3 region has 15 residues. DNA for the CDR3: TGTGCCAGCAGACCCGGGACAGGGGGCGATCAGCCCCAGCATTTT. Translating gives CASRPGTGGDQPQHF.

The V call is TRBV9, the J call TRBJ2-3; either TRBD1 or TRBD2 may supply D (5 bases each). The ends were cut back, 0 bases at V and 7 bases at J, with 12 bases in the middle. The CDR3 totals 14 residues. Germline CDR1 and CDR2: SGDLS and YYNGEE. The CDR3 loop reads CASSVDQGPNTQYF. In nucleotides, the CDR3 is TGTGCCAGCAGCGTAGACCAGGGACCCAATACGCAGTATTTT.

The rearrangement joins TRBV21-1 to TRBJ1-2; TRBD1, the D gene given by the table, was not confirmed from the DNA. TRBV21-1 is a known pseudogene. CDR3 length equals 16 residues. The CDR3 coding sequence is TGTGCCAGCAGCCTCAAAAGGGACAGGGAACATCATGGCTACACCTTC. It yields the protein CASSLKRDREHHGYTF.

This clone has only a few counts. The genes are TRBV10-1 and TRBJ2-3; either TRBD1 or TRBD2 may supply D (5 bases each). The CDR3 loop spans 14 amino acids. V lost 6 bases, J lost 2 bases, and 12 bases lay in between. CDR1 and CDR2 from the germline V gene are WNHNN and SYGVQD (reference sequence). In DNA form, the CDR3 reads TGCGCCAGCAGGGGCGAGGGGAACACAGATACGCAGTATTTT. Translation gives CASRGEGNTDTQYF.

Only a few counts were recorded for this clone. CDR3 residues: CASSGGDEQFF. The CDR3 region has the DNA TGTGCCAGCTCCGGCGGTGATGAGCAGTTCTTC. The V call is TRBV18, the J call TRBJ2-1, with no clear D. The CDR3 totals 11 residues. Trimming shortened V by 6 bases and J by 8 bases, and 8 bases separated the two germline ends. Germline V gene lookup returns CDR1 KGHSH and CDR2 LQKENI.

V usage is TRBV2 and J usage is TRBJ2-7, with D possibly matching TRBD1 (6 bases). V was pared by 6 bases and J by 5 bases, with 17 bases between. The germline gives CDR1 SNHLY, CDR2 FYNNEI. The CDR3 covers 14 residues. The CDR3 coding sequence is TGTGCCAGCAGCCTGGGGGCGGAGCCACACGAGCAGTACTTC. Its protein is CASSLGAEPHEQYF.

The chain uses TRBV6-6 and TRBJ1-3, with TRBD1 identical over 9 bases. Germline lookup yields CDR1 MNHNY and CDR2 SVGAGI (reference sequence). This CDR3 is 15 amino acids long. V dropped 6 bases and J dropped 4; count of bases not matched to a gene: 7. CDR3: CASRTGTGTGNTIYF. CDR3 nucleotides: TGTGCCAGCAGAACAGGGACAGGGACCGGAAACACCATATATTTT.

This clone was counted between two and nine times. The rearrangement joins TRBV27 to TRBJ1-1, with TRBD1 as a possible D gene (5 bases). Germline V lookup: CDR1 MNHEY, CDR2 SMNVEV (reference sequence). V lost 1 base and J lost 4, with 10 bases in between. This CDR3 has 14 amino acids. The CDR3 region has the DNA TGTGCCAGCAGTTTATATCAGGGTGGCACTGAAGCTTTCTTT. Its translation: CASSLYQGGTEAFF.

V and J are TRBV30 and TRBJ2-1, with 10 bases identical to TRBD2. The V segment lost 2 bases and the J segment 7 bases; nucleotides outside the gene matches: 2. Germline CDR1 is GTSNPN and CDR2 is SVGIG (reference sequence). The CDR3 totals 13 residues. CDR3 in amino acids: CAWSLAGANEQFF. In DNA, the CDR3 is TGTGCCTGGAGTCTAGCGGGAGCAAATGAGCAGTTCTTC.

The chain is built from TRBV14 and TRBJ2-2; 7 bases agree with TRBD2. In germline, CDR1 is SGHDN, CDR2 FVKESK. Trimming at V came to 1 base and at J to 0 bases, leaving 5 bases not matched to a gene. The CDR3 is made up of 17 amino acids. The DNA for the CDR3 is TGTGCCAGCAGCCAAGTAGCGGGCCCCACGAACACCGGGGAGCTGTTTTTT. It is translated as CASSQVAGPTNTGELFF.

The J gene is TRBJ2-1, the V gene TRBV6-5, with D uncertain. CDR1 is MNHEY, CDR2 SVGAGI, per germline. The CDR3 runs to 12 residues. Trimming pared 6 bases from V and 4 bases from J, leaving 7 bases between. This CDR3 is CASRTLYNEQFF. CDR3 DNA: TGTGCCAGCAGGACACTTTACAATGAGCAGTTCTTC.

This sequence joins TRBV4-3 and TRBJ2-7; weak D call: TRBD1 (5 bases). Germline assignment: CDR1 LGHNA and CDR2 YSLEER. V shed 0 bases and J shed 3 bases, with 15 bases lying between them. The CDR3 has 16 amino acids. Here the CDR3 reads CASSQDWGSNGYEQYF. The CDR3 nucleotides are TGCGCCAGCAGCCAAGATTGGGGCAGTAATGGCTACGAGCAGTACTTC.

The CDR3: CSVETGFGDTQYF. The CDR3 DNA sequence: TGCAGCGTCGAGACAGGTTTTGGAGATACGCAGTATTTT. The rearrangement uses TRBV29-1 and TRBJ2-3, with D perhaps matching TRBD1 (6 bases). The germline CDR1 and CDR2 sequences are SQVTM and ANQGSEA. The V gene lost 6 bases and the J gene lost 5 bases, with 15 bases spanning the gap. CDR3 length: 13 residues.

The chain uses TRBV2 and TRBJ2-3; D unresolved. The V gene's germline CDR1 is SNHLY and CDR2 FYNNEI. V lost 8 bases, J lost 1 base, and 13 bases lay in between. The CDR3 is 14 residues long. CDR3 amino acids: CASEVGHGTDTQYF. For the CDR3, the DNA is TGTGCCAGCGAGGTGGGTCATGGCACAGATACGCAGTATTTT.

The chain uses TRBV6-5 and TRBJ2-3; 10 bases are shared with TRBD2. Germline values: CDR1 MNHEY, CDR2 SVGAGI. This CDR3 is built from 15 residues. Germline trimming cut 6 bases from V and 3 bases from J; bases unmatched to any gene: 6. In nucleotides, the CDR3 is TGTGCCAGCAGGCGAGCTAGCGGGGGTACAGATACGCAGTATTTT. Protein sequence: CASRRASGGTDTQYF.

The chain carries TRBV27 and TRBJ1-4; the D gene is possibly TRBD1 (5 bases). This CDR3 has 16 amino acids. V dropped 5 bases and J dropped 8 bases, with 21 bases sitting between them. Looked up from germline, CDR1 is MNHEY and CDR2 is SMNVEV (reference sequence). In nucleotides, the CDR3 is TGTGCCAGCAGTGCCCGACAGACAAATCCTATGGAAAAACTGTTTTTT. Translating it yields CASSARQTNPMEKLFF.

The rearrangement joins TRBV7-8 to TRBJ2-1, with D tentatively TRBD2 (5 bases). V was cut by 5 bases and J by 4 bases, with 12 bases left in between. This CDR3 spans 14 amino acids. The V gene's germline CDR1 is SGHVS and CDR2 FQNEAQ. CDR3 in DNA: TGTGCCAGCAGCCGTCAGCGGATGTACAATGAGCAGTTCTTC. It translates to CASSRQRMYNEQFF.

The gene calls are TRBV5-1 and TRBJ2-2, with TRBD1 identical over 9 bases. Germline V gives CDR1 SGHRS, CDR2 YFSETQ. The junction had 4 bases not matched to a gene; V was cut back by 5 bases and J by 5 bases. The CDR3 is made up of 14 amino acids. The CDR3 DNA reads TGCGCCAGCAGACAGGGGGCGAGAACCGGGGAGCTGTTTTTT. Protein product: CASRQGARTGELFF.

The rearrangement uses TRBV6-1 and TRBJ1-5, with D possibly matching TRBD1 (6 bases). CDR3 size: 15 residues. The germline gives CDR1 MNHNS, CDR2 SASEGT. V was clipped by 2 bases and J by 5 bases, with 13 bases between them. The chain's CDR3 is CASSEWTVMDQPQHF. Here the CDR3 DNA reads TGTGCCAGCAGTGAATGGACAGTGATGGATCAGCCCCAGCATTTT.

This clone showed up just a few times. V is TRBV28 and J is TRBJ1-6; D remains ambiguous. The germline V gene encodes CDR1 MDHEN and CDR2 SYDVKM. Trimming took off 3 bases at V and 4 bases at J, with 7 bases between the two ends. The CDR3 length is 14 residues. In DNA form, the CDR3 reads TGTGCCAGCAGTTTCATGAAATATAATTCACCCCTCCACTTT. Its translation: CASSFMKYNSPLHF.